This is a list of T cell receptor beta chains from one sample in a study of cytomegalovirus exposure and HLA in healthy donors. The repertoire was sequenced with immunoSEQ multiplex PCR; TCRdb's copy has only in-frame clones and lacks some. The data hold 200,000 to 250,000 clones, with 70% to 85% observed a single time. Sequencing used PBMCs. All receptors come from a male donor in good health and CMV-seronegative. CDR3s include the opening cysteine and the closing phenylalanine or tryptophan. D genes are given only for firm matches.

>NA|TRBV5-1|TRBJ2-5
CASSSPRDSSRETQYF
TGCGCCAGCAGCTCGCCCCGGGACTCATCCAGGGAGACCCAGTACTTC
>TRBD2|TRBV28|TRBJ2-1
CASSLYQLTSGRVNEQFF
TGTGCCAGCAGTCTCTATCAACTTACTAGCGGGAGAGTCAATGAGCAGTTCTTC
>TRBD1|TRBV19|TRBJ1-2
CASNGQGRAYGYTF
TGTGCCAGTAACGGACAGGGCAGAGCCTATGGCTACACCTTC
>TRBD1|TRBV19|TRBJ1-5
CASSIPGTGALGSQHF
TGTGCCAGTAGTATACCGGGGACAGGGGCGCTGGGTTCGCAGCATTTT
>NA|TRBV7-2|TRBJ2-3
CASSLVISTDTQYF
TGTGCCAGCAGCTTAGTAATTAGCACAGATACGCAGTATTTT
>TRBD2|TRBV12-5|TRBJ2-3
CASGPGLAGGETDTQYF
TGTGCTAGTGGTCCGGGACTAGCGGGAGGGGAGACAGATACGCAGTATTTT
>TRBD2|TRBV5-1|TRBJ2-7
CASSPSGTSTYEQYF
TGCGCCAGCAGTCCCTCCGGGACTAGTACCTACGAGCAGTACTTC
>TRBD1|TRBV27|TRBJ2-5
CASSLRDRGRETQYF
TGTGCCAGCAGTTTAAGGGACAGGGGGCGTGAGACCCAGTACTTC
>NA|TRBV7-9|TRBJ1-5
CASSPFADQPQHF
TGTGCCAGCAGCCCCTTCGCGGATCAGCCCCAGCATTTT
>NA|TRBV14|TRBJ2-7
CASSQPRQF
TGTGCCAGCAGCCAACCGAGACAGTTC